These T cell receptor beta chains were read from a single sample in a study of PD-1 blockade in mismatch repair-deficient tumors. The method was immunoSEQ multiplex PCR; TCRdb's version includes in-frame clones alone and lacks a portion of them. The repertoire includes over 100,000 clones, around three quarters of them detected once, and about 4.7% sits in the top ten. The material was peripheral blood, obtained more than 58 weeks after starting pembrolizumab. These receptors originate from an adult with mismatch repair-deficient cancer. Both conserved end residues are trimmed from each CDR3.

J,length,V,CDR3
TRBJ2-1,13,TRBV4-1,ASSQVLQRGDEQF
TRBJ1-2,11,TRBV5-4,ASSYRLGGDCT
TRBJ1-2,13,TRBV4-1,ASSQVVRGDRGYT
TRBJ2-5,11,TRBV6-4,ASSPRDGETQY
TRBJ2-1,12,TRBV19,ASSSGAGYNEQF
TRBJ2-1,14,TRBV11-2,ASRLWTGYDGNEQF
TRBJ1-3,11,TRBV2,ANMVRGRNTIY
TRBJ1-2,12,TRBV19,ASSIGQGNYGYT
TRBJ2-3,16,TRBV7-2,ASSLVPWASGDTDTQY
TRBJ1-1,13,TRBV25-1,ASSDWEGANTEAF
TRBJ2-5,12,TRBV4-2,ASSQTIGPGEQY
TRBJ1-5,13,TRBV19,ASTRGVVSNQPQH
TRBJ1-5,13,TRBV2,ASSDPDRSSQPQH
TRBJ2-7,13,TRBV7-9,ASSNRETVSYEQY
TRBJ1-1,9,TRBV30,AWRAGTEAF
TRBJ2-7,10,TRBV4-2,ASSPSGYEQY
TRBJ1-1,11,TRBV10-1,ASSRDRNTEAF
TRBJ2-7,9,TRBV7-2,ASTYLGEQY
TRBJ2-7,10,TRBV25-1,ASRQGLAEQY
TRBJ1-1,12,TRBV6-4,ASSPELRGTEAF
TRBJ2-3,16,TRBV11-2,ASSQNLPHSGSTDTQY
TRBJ1-1,11,TRBV14,ASSLDPDTEAF
TRBJ2-1,13,TRBV7-3,ASSPPGVSYNEQF
TRBJ2-2,15,TRBV10-1,ASSLHGRVGEAGELF
TRBJ2-3,13,TRBV12-5,ASGPDRASTDTQY
TRBJ2-7,12,TRBV11-2,ASSADVISYEQY
TRBJ1-2,12,TRBV5-8,ASGRRQGYYGYT
TRBJ2-5,12,TRBV18,ASSRSADQETQY
TRBJ1-1,13,TRBV6-7,ASSPDQQGHTEAF
TRBJ2-2,12,TRBV7-9,ASSLVGNTGELF
TRBJ2-5,15,TRBV5-1,ASSPSGLAGAQETQY
TRBJ1-4,13,TRBV19,ASSIDPSVNEKLF
TRBJ2-7,12,TRBV5-4,ASSSDRGSYEQY
TRBJ2-5,13,TRBV5-4,ASSLGRTLQETQY
TRBJ2-7,12,TRBV6-5,ASSPGTGVYEQY
TRBJ2-3,12,TRBV5-6,ASSPRRTADTQY
TRBJ1-1,11,TRBV28,ASSSYGYGEAF
TRBJ2-7,11,TRBV11-2,ASSRGTGLEQY
TRBJ2-1,11,TRBV29-1,SHGQDSYNEQF
TRBJ2-3,14,TRBV10-3,AISAPGTDITDTQY